The clone carrying this T cell receptor (beta chain) was detected only a few times. This entry comes from a study of blood T cell repertoires in COVID-19. Study-level information: Donors in the United States, Italy and Spain gave samples during acute or convalescent COVID-19. The analysed material was cDNA or gDNA that came from T cells, B-cell-depleted T cells, or PBMCs.

The CDR3 length is 12 residues. Germline V CDR1 and CDR2: MNHEY, SVGAGI. Trimming shortened V by 8 bases and J by 6 bases, and 8 bases separated the two germline ends. In the original processing: Estimates of nucleated cell counts were drawn from the amplification of reference gene primers. Sequenced by immunoSEQ multiplex PCR; TCRdb stores in-frame clones only, minus some. The V and J calls and clone size are taken from that table; D and trimming were inferred from the DNA. The sample yields about 220,000 clones, more than 65% seen once. The V gene is TRBV6-5, the J gene TRBJ1-6, with unresolved D. Sequenced sample: peripheral blood. This TCR was sampled from a woman aged 80 or over with acute or convalescent COVID-19. Here the CDR3 reads CASGATNSPLHF. The DNA of the CDR3 is TGTGCCAGCGGAGCCACTAATTCACCCCTCCACTTT.